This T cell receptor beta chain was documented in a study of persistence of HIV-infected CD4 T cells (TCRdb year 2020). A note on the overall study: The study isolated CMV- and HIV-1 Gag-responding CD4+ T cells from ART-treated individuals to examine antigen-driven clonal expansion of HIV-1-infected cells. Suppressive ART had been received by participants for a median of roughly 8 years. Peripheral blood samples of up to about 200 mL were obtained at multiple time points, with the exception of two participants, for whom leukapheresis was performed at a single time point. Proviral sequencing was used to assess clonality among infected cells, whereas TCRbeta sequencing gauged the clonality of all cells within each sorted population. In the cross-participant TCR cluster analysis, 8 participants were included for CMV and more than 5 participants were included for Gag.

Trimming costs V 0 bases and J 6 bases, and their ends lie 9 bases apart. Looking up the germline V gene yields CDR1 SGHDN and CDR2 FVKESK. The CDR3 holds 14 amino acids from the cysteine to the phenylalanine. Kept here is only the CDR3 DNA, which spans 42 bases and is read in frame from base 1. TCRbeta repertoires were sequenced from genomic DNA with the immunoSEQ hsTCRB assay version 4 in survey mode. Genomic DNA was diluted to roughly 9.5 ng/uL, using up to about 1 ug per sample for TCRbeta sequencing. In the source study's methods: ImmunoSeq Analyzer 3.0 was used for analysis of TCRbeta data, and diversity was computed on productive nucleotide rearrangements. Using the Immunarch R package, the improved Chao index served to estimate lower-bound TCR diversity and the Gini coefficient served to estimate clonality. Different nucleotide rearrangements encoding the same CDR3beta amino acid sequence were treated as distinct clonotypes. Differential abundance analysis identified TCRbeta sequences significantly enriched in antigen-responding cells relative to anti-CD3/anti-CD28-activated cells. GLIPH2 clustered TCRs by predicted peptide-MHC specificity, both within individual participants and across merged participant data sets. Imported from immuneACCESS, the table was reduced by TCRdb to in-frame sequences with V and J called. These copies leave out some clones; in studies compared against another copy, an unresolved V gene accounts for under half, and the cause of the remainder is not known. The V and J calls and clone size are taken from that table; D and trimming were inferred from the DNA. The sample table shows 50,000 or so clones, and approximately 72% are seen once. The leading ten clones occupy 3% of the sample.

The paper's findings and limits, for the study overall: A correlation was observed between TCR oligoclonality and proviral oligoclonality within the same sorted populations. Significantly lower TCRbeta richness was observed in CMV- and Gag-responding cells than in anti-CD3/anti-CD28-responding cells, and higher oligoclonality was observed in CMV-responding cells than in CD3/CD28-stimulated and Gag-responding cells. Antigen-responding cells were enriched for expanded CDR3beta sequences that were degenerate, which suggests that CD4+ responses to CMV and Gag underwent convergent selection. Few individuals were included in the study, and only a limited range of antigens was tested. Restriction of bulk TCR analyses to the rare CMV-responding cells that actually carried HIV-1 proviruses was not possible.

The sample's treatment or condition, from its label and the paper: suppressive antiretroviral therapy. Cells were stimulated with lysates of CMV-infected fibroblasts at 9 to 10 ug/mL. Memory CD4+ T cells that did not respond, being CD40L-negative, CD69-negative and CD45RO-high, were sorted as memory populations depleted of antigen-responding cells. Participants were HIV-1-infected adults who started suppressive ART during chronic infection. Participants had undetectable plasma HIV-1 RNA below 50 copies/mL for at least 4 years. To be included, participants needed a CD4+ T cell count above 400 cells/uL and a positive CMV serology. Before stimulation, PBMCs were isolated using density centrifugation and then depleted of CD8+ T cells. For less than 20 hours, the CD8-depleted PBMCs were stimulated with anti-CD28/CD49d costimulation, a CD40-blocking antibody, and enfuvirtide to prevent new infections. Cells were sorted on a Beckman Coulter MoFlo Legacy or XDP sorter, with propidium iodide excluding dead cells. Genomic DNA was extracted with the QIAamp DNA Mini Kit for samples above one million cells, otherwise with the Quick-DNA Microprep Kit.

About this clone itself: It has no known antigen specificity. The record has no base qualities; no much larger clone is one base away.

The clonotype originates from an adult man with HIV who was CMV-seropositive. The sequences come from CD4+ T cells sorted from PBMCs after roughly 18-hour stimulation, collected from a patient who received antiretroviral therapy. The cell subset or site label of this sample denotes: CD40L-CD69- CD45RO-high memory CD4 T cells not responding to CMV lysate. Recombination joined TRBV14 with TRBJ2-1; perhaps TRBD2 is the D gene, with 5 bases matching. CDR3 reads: CASSQDWAGNEQFF. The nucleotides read TGTGCCAGCAGCCAAGATTGGGCGGGCAATGAGCAGTTCTTC.